The 14 T cell receptor beta chains in this list originate from one sample, sequenced in a study of shared clonotypes between healthy human individuals. Libraries were prepared by immunoSEQ multiplex PCR; TCRdb keeps only in-frame clonotypes and omits some of them. The sample lists around 2,100,000 clones; about 95% were seen once. Positively selected for CCR7, the CD45RO-negative cells used as naive CD8 cells excluded terminally differentiated effector memory CD45RA+ cells. The sequenced sample consisted of naive CD8+ T cells sorted from blood. Receptors were obtained from a man between 18 and 35 years old in good health.

V gene TRBV5-6 combines with J gene TRBJ2-3; TRBD1 agrees at 7 bases. CDR3 length: 14 amino acids. In germline, CDR1 is SGHDT, CDR2 YYEEEE. V dropped 4 bases and J dropped 4; count of bases not matched to a gene: 6. The CDR3 spells CASSRQGPPDTQYF. CDR3 DNA sequence: TGTGCCAGCAGCCGACAGGGCCCCCCAGATACGCAGTATTTT.

This clone was detected once. The DNA for the CDR3 is TGTGCCAGCAGTTTAACTCTTCAGGGGTTGGGGAATGAGCAGTTCTTC. This encodes CASSLTLQGLGNEQFF. The chain employs TRBV28 and TRBJ2-1; tentative D call: TRBD1 (6 bases). Germline loops: CDR1 MDHEN, CDR2 SYDVKM. The CDR3 length is 16 residues. With 2 bases removed from V and 7 bases from J, the gap between germline ends came to 18 bases.

V is TRBV10-3 and J is TRBJ1-1; perhaps TRBD1 as D (6 bases). The V end lost 2 bases, the J end lost 7 bases, and 8 bases lay between the germline ends. The CDR3 is made up of 12 amino acids. The germline V gene encodes CDR1 ENHRY and CDR2 SYGVKD. As DNA, the CDR3 is TGTGCCATCAGTGAGGGACAGTTTGAAGCTTTCTTT. It codes for CAISEGQFEAFF.

This chain joins TRBV7-2 and TRBJ1-5, with a possible D match to TRBD1 (6 bases). V shed 4 bases and J shed 9 bases, with 16 bases lying between them. CDR3 length equals 14 residues. CDR1 and CDR2 (germline): SGHTA, FQGNSA. CDR3 in amino acids: CASSSRGWSWPQHF. The CDR3 nucleotides read TGTGCCAGCAGCTCCAGGGGTTGGTCTTGGCCCCAGCATTTT.

This clone was observed a single time. The chain employs TRBV27 and TRBJ2-7, with D perhaps given as TRBD1 or TRBD2 (6 bases each). Between the trimmed V and J ends, which lost 2 bases and 2 bases, there was a span of 13 bases. The V gene's germline CDR1 is MNHEY and CDR2 SMNVEV (reference sequence). This CDR3 spans 15 amino acids. The CDR3 is CASSLAGQAPYEQYF. The CDR3 DNA sequence: TGTGCCAGCAGTTTAGCGGGACAAGCCCCCTACGAGCAGTACTTC.

V gene TRBV28 combines with J gene TRBJ2-7; D unclear. Germline values: CDR1 MDHEN, CDR2 SYDVKM. The CDR3 is 12 amino acids. Trimming took 5 bases from V and 3 from J, leaving 8 bases between them. The CDR3 reads CASSAGDYEQYF. CDR3 DNA: TGTGCCAGCAGTGCTGGGGACTACGAGCAGTACTTC.

The gene calls are TRBV4-3 and TRBJ2-7, with 16 bases fitting TRBD2. This CDR3 contains 18 residues. Germline trimming cut 2 bases from V and 6 bases from J; bases unmatched to any gene: 10. Germline CDR1 and CDR2: LGHNA and YSLEER. The CDR3 reads CASSQQGLAGGRVGEQYF. The CDR3 DNA is TGCGCCAGCAGCCAACAGGGACTAGCGGGAGGGCGGGTCGGCGAGCAGTACTTC.

Comments on this clone: The sample has other DNA sequences that encode this CDR3 too. V and J are TRBV10-2 and TRBJ2-7; D not resolved. V lost 3 bases, J lost 4 bases, and 4 bases lay in between. The CDR3 runs to 11 residues. Germline loops: CDR1 WSHSY, CDR2 SAAADI. This CDR3 reads CASSDTYEQYF. CDR3 coding DNA: TGCGCCAGCAGTGACACATACGAGCAGTACTTC.

V usage is TRBV6-5 and J usage is TRBJ1-1; D gene unclear. V was shortened by 0 bases and J by 3 bases, with 11 bases between the two germline ends. Germline assignment: CDR1 MNHEY and CDR2 SVGAGI. CDR3 size: 15 residues. CDR3 DNA sequence: TGTGCCAGCAGTTACTCGGGGTCGGGTTACACTGAAGCTTTCTTT. This codes for CASSYSGSGYTEAFF.

The chain links TRBV9 to TRBJ1-5; D not resolved. V lost 4 bases and J 6 bases, leaving 14 bases between the germline ends. The CDR3 consists of 14 residues. Germline V gene data show CDR1 as SGDLS and CDR2 as YYNGEE. The CDR3 sequence: CASSPHDESQPQHF. The CDR3 DNA reads as TGTGCCAGCAGCCCACATGACGAAAGTCAGCCCCAGCATTTT.

Comment on this clone: At the DNA level, this CDR3 is encoded by other sequences in the same sample as well. This rearrangement joins TRBV9 to TRBJ2-1; D possibly uses TRBD1 or TRBD2 (6 bases each). This CDR3 has 14 residues. The V and J ends lost 0 bases and 7 bases respectively, with 11 bases between them. The germline V gene has CDR1 SGDLS and CDR2 YYNGEE. The CDR3 region has the DNA TGTGCCAGCAGCGTAGGAGGGGGGACTAATGAGCAGTTCTTC. Protein product: CASSVGGGTNEQFF.

The CDR3 is CASSPTSWDEQYF. CDR3 nucleotides: TGTGCCAGCAGCCCGACTTCCTGGGACGAGCAGTACTTC. The V and J genes are TRBV27 and TRBJ2-7; D is undetermined. Trimming removed 6 bases from V and 5 bases from J, with 14 bases in between. There are 13 residues in the CDR3. Per germline, CDR1 MNHEY and CDR2 SMNVEV (reference sequence).

J is TRBJ2-1 and V is TRBV5-6; 10 bases agree with TRBD2. Germline CDR1 reads SGHDT; CDR2 reads YYEEEE. The CDR3 is made up of 15 amino acids. V trimming: 0 bases; J trimming: 6 bases; junction bases outside the gene matches: 3. The CDR3 DNA follows: TGTGCCAGCAGCTTGGATCTAGCGGGAGTCAATGAGCAGTTCTTC. Encoded protein: CASSLDLAGVNEQFF.

This chain links TRBV4-3 with TRBJ1-1, with TRBD1 identical over 9 bases. The CDR3 runs to 16 residues. V lost 4 bases, J lost 2 bases, and 8 bases stayed unmatched. Germline CDR1 reads LGHNA; CDR2 reads YSLEER. The CDR3 region is CASSRVLDRGNTEAFF. The DNA of the CDR3 is TGCGCCAGCAGCCGAGTCTTGGACAGGGGAAACACTGAAGCTTTCTTT.